This is a list of T cell receptor beta chains from one sample in a study of blood T cell repertoires in COVID-19. Sequenced by immunoSEQ multiplex PCR; TCRdb stores in-frame clones only, minus some. The data show around 160,000 clones, 85% to 90% seen once. The specimen was PBMCs or T cells enriched from blood (not recorded which). These receptors came from a young woman with acute COVID-19. Both conserved end residues are part of each CDR3. The D gene is left open where the match is weak. Clone size is given for some rows only: seen once, a few or many times, or a class if the clone is expanded.

TRBV7-2	TRBD1	TRBJ2-7	few	CASSLKATGGGEQYF	TGTGCCAGCAGCTTAAAGGCGACAGGGGGCGGCGAGCAGTACTTC
TRBV6-5	NA	TRBJ2-2	NA	CASSYFSTGELFF	TGTGCCAGCAGTTACTTCAGCACCGGGGAGCTGTTTTTT
TRBV5-1	TRBD1	TRBJ2-1	NA	CASSRATTGSYNEQFF	TGCGCCAGCAGCCGAGCTACGACAGGGTCCTACAATGAGCAGTTCTTC
TRBV27	TRBD1	TRBJ1-1	NA	CASRGTDGQGGEQAFF	TGTGCCAGCCGTGGGACCGACGGACAGGGTGGGGAGCAAGCTTTCTTT
TRBV7-9	TRBD2	TRBJ2-1	NA	CASSSRLAGGGEQFF	TGTGCCAGCAGCTCACGACTAGCGGGAGGGGGGGAGCAGTTCTTC
TRBV28	NA	TRBJ1-1	once	CASSLGPGTEAFF	TGTGCCAGCAGTCTTGGCCCGGGGACTGAAGCTTTCTTT
TRBV28	NA	TRBJ2-1	NA	CASRPHRDFPPNEQFF	TGTGCCAGCAGGCCCCACCGGGACTTCCCCCCTAATGAGCAGTTCTTC
TRBV28	NA	TRBJ1-1	NA	CLTAGVSTEAFF	TGCCTGACCGCAGGCGTGAGCACTGAAGCTTTCTTT
TRBV18	NA	TRBJ1-2	NA	CASSPESFNNYGYTF	TGTGCCAGCTCACCGGAGAGTTTTAACAACTATGGCTACACCTTC
TRBV15	TRBD1	TRBJ2-7	NA	CATSRDRGSSYEQYF	TGTGCCACCAGCAGGGACAGGGGGAGCTCCTACGAGCAGTACTTC
TRBV14	NA	TRBJ1-1	NA	CASSQDPQVGTEAFF	TGTGCCAGCAGCCAAGATCCCCAGGTTGGCACTGAAGCTTTCTTT
TRBV7-2	NA	TRBJ2-5	NA	CASSLASSQRQETQYF	TGTGCCAGCAGCTTAGCGTCCTCACAGAGACAAGAGACCCAGTACTTC
TRBV28	TRBD1	TRBJ1-5	once	CASLTGTGSRNQPQHF	TGTGCCAGCCTAACCGGGACAGGGTCCCGCAATCAGCCCCAGCATTTT
TRBV11-2	TRBD2	TRBJ2-7	NA	CASSSGGGSYEQYF	TGTGCCAGCAGCTCGGGAGGGGGGTCCTACGAGCAGTACTTC
TRBV5-1	NA	TRBJ2-3	once	CASSLEGESGADTQYF	TGCGCCAGCAGCTTAGAGGGCGAATCTGGCGCAGATACGCAGTATTTT
TRBV5-4	TRBD1	TRBJ1-4	few	CASSLDRGPEKLFF	TGTGCCAGCAGCTTGGACAGGGGGCCTGAAAAACTGTTTTTT
TRBV5-8	NA	TRBJ2-1	NA	CASSLGPGTNNEQFF	TGTGCCAGCAGCTTGGGTCCCGGGACAAACAATGAGCAGTTCTTC
TRBV27	TRBD2	TRBJ2-7	NA	CASSLRLAENYEQYF	TGTGCCAGCAGTTTGCGACTAGCGGAGAACTACGAGCAGTACTTC
TRBV30	NA	TRBJ1-2	once	CAWSITGYGYTF	TGTGCCTGGAGTATAACAGGTTATGGCTACACCTTC
TRBV19	TRBD1	TRBJ1-6	NA	CASNEGASYNSPLHF	TGTGCCAGTAACGAGGGGGCTTCATATAATTCACCCCTCCACTTT